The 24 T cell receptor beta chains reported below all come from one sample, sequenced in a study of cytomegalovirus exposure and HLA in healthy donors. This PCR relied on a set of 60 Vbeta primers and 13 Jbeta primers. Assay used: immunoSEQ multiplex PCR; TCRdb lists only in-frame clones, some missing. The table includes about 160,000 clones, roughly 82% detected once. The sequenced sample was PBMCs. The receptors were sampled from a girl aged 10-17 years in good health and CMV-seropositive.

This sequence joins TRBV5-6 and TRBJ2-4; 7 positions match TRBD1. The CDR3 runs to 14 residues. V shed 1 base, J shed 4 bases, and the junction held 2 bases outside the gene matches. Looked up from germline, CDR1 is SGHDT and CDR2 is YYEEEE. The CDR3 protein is CASSLYRGKNIQYF. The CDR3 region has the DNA TGTGCCAGCAGCTTGTACAGGGGTAAAAACATTCAGTACTTC. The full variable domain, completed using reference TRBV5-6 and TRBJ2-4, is DAGVTQSPTHLIKTRGQQVTLRCSPKSGHDTVSWYQQALGQGPQFIFQYYEEEERQRGNFPDRFSGHQFPNYSSELNVNALLLGDSALYLCASSLYRGKNIQYFGAGTRLSVL.

CDR3 coding DNA: TGTGCCAGCAGCCCTATCGGGACAGCCTATGGCTACACCTTC. This translates into CASSPIGTAYGYTF. The V gene is TRBV28, the J gene TRBJ1-2, with 7 positions matching TRBD1. The CDR3 length is 14 residues. Germline lookup yields CDR1 MDHEN and CDR2 SYDVKM. With 6 bases clipped from V and 4 bases from J, the junction kept 8 bases outside the gene matches.

The CDR3 bases are TGTGCCAGCAGCCTCCACGACAGGCTGAGGGAAAAACTGTTTTTT. Translating gives CASSLHDRLREKLFF. The chain carries TRBV28 and TRBJ1-4; TRBD1 might be the D (6 bases). Germline lookup yields CDR1 MDHEN and CDR2 SYDVKM. This CDR3 has 15 residues. Trimming left V 6 bases short and J 8 bases short, with 19 bases between.

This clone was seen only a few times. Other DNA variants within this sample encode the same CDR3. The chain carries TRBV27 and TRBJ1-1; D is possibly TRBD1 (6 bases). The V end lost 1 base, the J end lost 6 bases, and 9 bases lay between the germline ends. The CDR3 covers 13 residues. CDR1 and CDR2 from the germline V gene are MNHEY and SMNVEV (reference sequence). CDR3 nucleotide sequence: TGTGCCAGCAGTTTATTCAGGGGAGCTGAAGCTTTCTTT. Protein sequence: CASSLFRGAEAFF.

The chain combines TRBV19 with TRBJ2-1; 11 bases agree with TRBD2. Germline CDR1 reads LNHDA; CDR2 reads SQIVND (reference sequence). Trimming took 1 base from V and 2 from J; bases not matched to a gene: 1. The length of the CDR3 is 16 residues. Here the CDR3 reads CASSIGGLAAYNEQFF. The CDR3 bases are TGTGCCAGTAGTATAGGGGGACTAGCGGCCTACAATGAGCAGTTCTTC.

The CDR3 spells CASSRLSSGFYSYEQYF. In DNA, the CDR3 is TGTGCCAGCAGCCGACTGAGTAGCGGGTTTTACTCCTACGAGCAGTACTTC. The V call is TRBV28, the J call TRBJ2-7; TRBD2 agrees at 7 bases. Unmatched junction bases numbered 14, after V lost 6 bases and J lost 0 bases. The length of the CDR3 is 17 residues. Per the germline V gene, CDR1 is MDHEN and CDR2 is SYDVKM.

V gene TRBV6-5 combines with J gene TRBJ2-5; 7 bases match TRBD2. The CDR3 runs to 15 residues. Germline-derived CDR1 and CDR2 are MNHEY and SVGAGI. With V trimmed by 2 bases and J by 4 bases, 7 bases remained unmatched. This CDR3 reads CASSYLTGGLETQYF. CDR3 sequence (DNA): TGTGCCAGCAGTTACCTTACGGGAGGTTTAGAGACCCAGTACTTC.

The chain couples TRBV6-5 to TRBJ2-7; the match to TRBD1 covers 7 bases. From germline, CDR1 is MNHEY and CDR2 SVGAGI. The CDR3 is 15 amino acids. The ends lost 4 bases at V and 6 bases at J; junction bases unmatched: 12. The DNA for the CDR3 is TGTGCCAGCAGTTCAAGGGGGCTCCCCTTCTCCGAGCAGTACTTC. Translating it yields CASSSRGLPFSEQYF.

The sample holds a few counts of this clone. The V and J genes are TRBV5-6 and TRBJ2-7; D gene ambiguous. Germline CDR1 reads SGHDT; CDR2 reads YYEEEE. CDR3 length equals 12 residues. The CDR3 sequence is CVKQKAAYEQYF. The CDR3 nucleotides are TGTGTCAAGCAGAAGGCGGCATACGAGCAGTACTTC.

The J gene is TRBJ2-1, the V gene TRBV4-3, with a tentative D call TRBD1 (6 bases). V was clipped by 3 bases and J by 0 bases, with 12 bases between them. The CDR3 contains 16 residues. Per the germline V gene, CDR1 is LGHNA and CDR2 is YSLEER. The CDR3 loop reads CASSQNLGGSYNEQFF. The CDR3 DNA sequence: TGCGCCAGCAGCCAGAATCTAGGGGGCTCCTACAATGAGCAGTTCTTC.

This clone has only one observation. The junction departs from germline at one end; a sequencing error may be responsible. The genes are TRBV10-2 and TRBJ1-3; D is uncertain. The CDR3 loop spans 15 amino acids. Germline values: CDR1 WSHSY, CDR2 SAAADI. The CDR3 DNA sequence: TGCGTCAGCAGCTCCTCCGCGTTCTCTGGAAACACCATATATTTT. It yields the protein CVSSSSAFSGNTIYF.

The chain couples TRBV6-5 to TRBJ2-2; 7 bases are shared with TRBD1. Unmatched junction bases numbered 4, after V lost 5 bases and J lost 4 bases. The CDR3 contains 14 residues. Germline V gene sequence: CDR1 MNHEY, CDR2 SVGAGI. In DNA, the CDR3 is TGTGCCAGCAGTCCGGGACAGACCACCGGGGAGCTGTTTTTT. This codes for CASSPGQTTGELFF.

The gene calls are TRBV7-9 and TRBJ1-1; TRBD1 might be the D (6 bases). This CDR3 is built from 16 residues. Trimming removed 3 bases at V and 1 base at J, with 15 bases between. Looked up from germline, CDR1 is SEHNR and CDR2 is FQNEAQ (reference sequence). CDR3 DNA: TGTGCCAGCAGCTTTGTCCGGGACACACAGAACACTGAAGCTTTCTTT. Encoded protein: CASSFVRDTQNTEAFF.

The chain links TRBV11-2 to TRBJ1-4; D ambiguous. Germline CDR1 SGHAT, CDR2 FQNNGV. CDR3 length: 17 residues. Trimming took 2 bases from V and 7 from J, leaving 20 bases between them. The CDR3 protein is CASSLTGAGGQIEKLFF. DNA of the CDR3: TGTGCCAGCAGCTTAACGGGAGCCGGAGGGCAAATTGAAAAACTGTTTTTT.

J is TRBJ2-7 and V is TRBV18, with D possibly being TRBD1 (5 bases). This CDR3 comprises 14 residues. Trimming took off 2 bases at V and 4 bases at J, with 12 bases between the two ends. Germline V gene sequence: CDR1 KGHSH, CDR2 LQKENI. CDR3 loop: CASSPVGLPYEQYF. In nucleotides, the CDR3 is TGTGCCAGCTCACCAGTGGGGCTGCCTTACGAGCAGTACTTC.

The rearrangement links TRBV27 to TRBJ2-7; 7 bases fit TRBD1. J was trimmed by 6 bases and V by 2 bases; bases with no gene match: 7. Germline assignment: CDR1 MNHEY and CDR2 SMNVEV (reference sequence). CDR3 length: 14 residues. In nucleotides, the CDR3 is TGTGCCAGCAGTTTACCGGGACAGCCCTTCGAGCAGTACTTC. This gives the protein CASSLPGQPFEQYF.

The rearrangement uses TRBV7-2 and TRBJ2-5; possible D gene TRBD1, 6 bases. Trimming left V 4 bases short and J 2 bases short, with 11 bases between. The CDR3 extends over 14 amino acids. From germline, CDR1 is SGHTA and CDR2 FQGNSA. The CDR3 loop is CASSSGQIQETQYF. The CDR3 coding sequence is TGTGCCAGCAGCTCCGGACAGATACAAGAGACCCAGTACTTC.

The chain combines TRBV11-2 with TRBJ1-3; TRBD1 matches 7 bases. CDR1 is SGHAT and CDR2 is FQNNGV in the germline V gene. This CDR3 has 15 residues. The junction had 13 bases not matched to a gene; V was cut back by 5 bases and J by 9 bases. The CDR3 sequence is CASSTGTDVTATIYF. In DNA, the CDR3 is TGTGCCAGCAGCACGGGGACAGATGTGACCGCCACCATATATTTT.

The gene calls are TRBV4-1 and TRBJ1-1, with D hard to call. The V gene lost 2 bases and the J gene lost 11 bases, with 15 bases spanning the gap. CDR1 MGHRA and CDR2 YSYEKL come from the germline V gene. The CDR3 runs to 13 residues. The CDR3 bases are TGCGCCAGCAGCCAACCTGGGCTGATCCCGGCTTTCTTT. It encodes CASSQPGLIPAFF.

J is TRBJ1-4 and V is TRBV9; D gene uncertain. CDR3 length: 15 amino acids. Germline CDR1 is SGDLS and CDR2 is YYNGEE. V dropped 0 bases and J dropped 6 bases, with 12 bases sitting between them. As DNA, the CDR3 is TGTGCCAGCAGCGTAGATAGAGGGAACTATGAAAAACTGTTTTTT. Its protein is CASSVDRGNYEKLFF. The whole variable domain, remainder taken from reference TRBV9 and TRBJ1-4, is DSGVTQTPKHLITATGQRVTLRCSPRSGDLSVYWYQQSLDQGLQFLIQYYNGEERAKGNILERFSAQQFPDLHSELNLSSLELGDSALYFCASSVDRGNYEKLFFGSGTQLSVL.

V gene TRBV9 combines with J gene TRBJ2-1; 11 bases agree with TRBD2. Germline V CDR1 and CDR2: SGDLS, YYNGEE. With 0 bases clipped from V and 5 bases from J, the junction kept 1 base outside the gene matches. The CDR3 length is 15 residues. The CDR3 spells CASSVALAGDNEQFF. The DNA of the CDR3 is TGTGCCAGCAGCGTAGCACTAGCGGGGGACAATGAGCAGTTCTTC.

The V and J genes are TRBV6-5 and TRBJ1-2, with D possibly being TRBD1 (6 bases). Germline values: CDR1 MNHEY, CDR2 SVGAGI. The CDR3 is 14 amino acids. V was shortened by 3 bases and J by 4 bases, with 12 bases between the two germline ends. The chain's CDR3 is CASSYLGGPYGYTF. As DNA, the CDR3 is TGTGCCAGCAGTTATCTTGGGGGCCCCTATGGCTACACCTTC.

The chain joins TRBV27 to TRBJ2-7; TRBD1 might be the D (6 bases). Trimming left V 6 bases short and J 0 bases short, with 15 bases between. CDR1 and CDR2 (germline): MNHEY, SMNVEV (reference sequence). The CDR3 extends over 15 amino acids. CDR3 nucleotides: TGTGCCAGCAGCAGGGGCCGAGCGGACTCCTACGAGCAGTACTTC. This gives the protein CASSRGRADSYEQYF.

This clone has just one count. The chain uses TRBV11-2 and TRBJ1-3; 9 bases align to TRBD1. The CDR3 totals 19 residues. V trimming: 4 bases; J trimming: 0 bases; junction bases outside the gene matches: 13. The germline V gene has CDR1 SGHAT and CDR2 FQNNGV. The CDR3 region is CASSSFARGTGLSGNTIYF. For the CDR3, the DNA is TGTGCCAGCAGCTCCTTCGCCAGGGGGACAGGGCTCTCTGGAAACACCATATATTTT.